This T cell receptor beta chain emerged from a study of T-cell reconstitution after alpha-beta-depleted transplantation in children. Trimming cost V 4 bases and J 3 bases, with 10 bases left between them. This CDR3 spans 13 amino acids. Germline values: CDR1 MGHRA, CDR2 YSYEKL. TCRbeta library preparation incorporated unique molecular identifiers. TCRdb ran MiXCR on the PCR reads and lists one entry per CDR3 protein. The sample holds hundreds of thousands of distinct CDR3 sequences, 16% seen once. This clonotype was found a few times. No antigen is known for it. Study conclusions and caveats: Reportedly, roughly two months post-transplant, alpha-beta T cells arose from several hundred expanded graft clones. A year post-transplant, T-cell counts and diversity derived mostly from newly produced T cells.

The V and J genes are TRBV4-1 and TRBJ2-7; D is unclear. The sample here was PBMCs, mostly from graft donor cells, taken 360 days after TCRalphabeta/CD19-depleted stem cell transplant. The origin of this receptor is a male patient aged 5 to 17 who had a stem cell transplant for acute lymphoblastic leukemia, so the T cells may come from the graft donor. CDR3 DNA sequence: TGCGCCAGCAGCCCTACTTTGGGCTACGAGCAGTACTTC. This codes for CASSPTLGYEQYF.